This T cell receptor (beta chain) was recovered during a study of technical replicates of blood from a few donors (dated by TCRdb to 2016 to 2017). Concerning this clone itself: Its antigen is not yet known. One base away there is no much larger clone; base qualities are not given.

To prepare the library, the immunoSEQ multiplex PCR assay was applied. The table was pulled from immuneACCESS by TCRdb, which kept in-frame rearrangements only. Such tables lose some clones; where checked, under half of the loss comes from unresolved V genes, and the rest has no known cause. In this sample the table shows 75,000 to 95,000 clones, 75% to 95% of which occur a single time. The top ten constitute 0.27% of the sample. The CDR1 and CDR2 encoded by the germline V gene are MDHEN and SYDVKM. V is pruned by 4 bases and J by 5 bases, leaving 4 bases of the junction without a gene match. There are 15 amino acids in the CDR3, from cysteine to phenylalanine inclusive. Just the 45-base CDR3 DNA is kept, in frame starting at base 1.

Sequences were obtained from T cells isolated from PBMCs. The sequence came from a human donor in good health. The chain joins TRBV28 to TRBJ2-2, with TRBD1 matching 10 junction bases. CDR3 protein: CASSSRGQGTGELFF. Read as DNA, the sequence is TGTGCCAGCAGTTCCCGGGGACAGGGGACCGGGGAGCTGTTTTTT.